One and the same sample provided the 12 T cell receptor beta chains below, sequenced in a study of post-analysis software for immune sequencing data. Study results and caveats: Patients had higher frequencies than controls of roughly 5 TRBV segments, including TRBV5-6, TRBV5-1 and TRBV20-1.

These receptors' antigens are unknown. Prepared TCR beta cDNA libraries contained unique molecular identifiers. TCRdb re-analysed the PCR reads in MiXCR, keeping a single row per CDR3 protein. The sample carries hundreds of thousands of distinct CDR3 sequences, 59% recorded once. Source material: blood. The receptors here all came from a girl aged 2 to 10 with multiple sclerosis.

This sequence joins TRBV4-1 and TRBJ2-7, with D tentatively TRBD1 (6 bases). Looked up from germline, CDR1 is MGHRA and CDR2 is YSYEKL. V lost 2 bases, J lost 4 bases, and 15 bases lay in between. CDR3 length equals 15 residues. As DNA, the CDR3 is TGCGCCAGCAGCCAACCCCAGGGGCGATGGTACGAGCAGTACTTC. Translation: CASSQPQGRWYEQYF.

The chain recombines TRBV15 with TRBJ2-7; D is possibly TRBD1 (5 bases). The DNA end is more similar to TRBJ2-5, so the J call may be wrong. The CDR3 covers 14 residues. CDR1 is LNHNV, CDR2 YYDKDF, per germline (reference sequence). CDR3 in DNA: TGTGCCACCAGCAGAGATTGGGGCTTGGAGACCCAGTACTTC. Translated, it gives CATSRDWGLETQYF.

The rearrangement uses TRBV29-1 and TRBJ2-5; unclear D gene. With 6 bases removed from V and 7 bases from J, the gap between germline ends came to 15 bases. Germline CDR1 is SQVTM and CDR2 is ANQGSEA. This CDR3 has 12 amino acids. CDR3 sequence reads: CSVTGEAGTQYF. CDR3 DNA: TGCAGCGTCACTGGGGAAGCAGGGACCCAGTACTTC. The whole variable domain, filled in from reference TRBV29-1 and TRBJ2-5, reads SAVISQKPSRDICQRGTSLTIQCQVDSQVTMMFWYRQQPGQSLTLIATANQGSEATYESGFVIDKFPISRPNLTFSTLTVSNMSPEDSSIYLCSVTGEAGTQYFGPGTRLLVL.

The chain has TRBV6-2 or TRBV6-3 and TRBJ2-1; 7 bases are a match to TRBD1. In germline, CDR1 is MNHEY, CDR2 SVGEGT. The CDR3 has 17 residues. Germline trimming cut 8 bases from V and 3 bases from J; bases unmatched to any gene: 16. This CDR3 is CASSTVREAGGYNEQFF. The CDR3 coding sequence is TGTGCCAGCTCTACCGTAAGAGAGGCAGGGGGCTACAATGAGCAGTTCTTC.

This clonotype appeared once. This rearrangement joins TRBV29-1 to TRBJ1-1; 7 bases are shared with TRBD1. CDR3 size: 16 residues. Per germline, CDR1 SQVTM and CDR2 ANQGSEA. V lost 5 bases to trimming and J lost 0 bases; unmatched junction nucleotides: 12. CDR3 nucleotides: TGCAGCGTTAGGGGACAGATGAATACCATGAACACTGAAGCTTTCTTT. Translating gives CSVRGQMNTMNTEAFF.

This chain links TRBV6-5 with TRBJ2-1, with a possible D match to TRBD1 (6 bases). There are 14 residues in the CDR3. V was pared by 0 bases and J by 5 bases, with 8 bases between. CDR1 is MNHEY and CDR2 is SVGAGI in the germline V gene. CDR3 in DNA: TGTGCCAGCAGTTACTCGGACAGTAACAATGAGCAGTTCTTC. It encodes CASSYSDSNNEQFF.

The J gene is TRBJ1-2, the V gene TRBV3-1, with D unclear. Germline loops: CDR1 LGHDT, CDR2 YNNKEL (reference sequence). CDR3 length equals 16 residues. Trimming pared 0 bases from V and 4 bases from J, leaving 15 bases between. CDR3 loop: CASSQDLDLRSYGYTF. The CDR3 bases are TGTGCCAGCAGCCAAGACCTGGACCTTAGGTCCTATGGCTACACCTTC.

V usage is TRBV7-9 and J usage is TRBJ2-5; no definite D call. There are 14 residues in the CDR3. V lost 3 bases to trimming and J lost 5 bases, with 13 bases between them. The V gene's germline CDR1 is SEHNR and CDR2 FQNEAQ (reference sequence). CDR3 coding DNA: TGTGCCAGCAGCTTGTCCAGAGACTGGGAGACCCAGTACTTC. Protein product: CASSLSRDWETQYF.

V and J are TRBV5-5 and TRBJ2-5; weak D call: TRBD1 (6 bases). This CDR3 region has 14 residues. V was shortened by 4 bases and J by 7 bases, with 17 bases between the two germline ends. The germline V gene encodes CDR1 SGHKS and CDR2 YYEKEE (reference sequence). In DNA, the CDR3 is TGTGCCAGCAGCCAATCGACAGGCCTTGGGACCCAGTACTTC. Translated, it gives CASSQSTGLGTQYF.

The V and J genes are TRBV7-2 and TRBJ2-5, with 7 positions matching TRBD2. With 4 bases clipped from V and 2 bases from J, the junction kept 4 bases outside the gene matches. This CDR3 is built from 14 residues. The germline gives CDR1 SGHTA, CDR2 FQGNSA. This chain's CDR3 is CASSSGTIQETQYF. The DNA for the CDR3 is TGTGCCAGCAGCTCCGGGACTATACAAGAGACCCAGTACTTC.

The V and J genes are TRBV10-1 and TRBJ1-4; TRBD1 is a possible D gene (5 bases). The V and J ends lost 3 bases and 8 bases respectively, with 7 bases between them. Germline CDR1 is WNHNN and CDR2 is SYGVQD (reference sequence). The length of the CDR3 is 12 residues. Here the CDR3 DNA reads TGCGCCAGCAGTGATGGGACGGAAAAACTGTTTTTT. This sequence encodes CASSDGTEKLFF.

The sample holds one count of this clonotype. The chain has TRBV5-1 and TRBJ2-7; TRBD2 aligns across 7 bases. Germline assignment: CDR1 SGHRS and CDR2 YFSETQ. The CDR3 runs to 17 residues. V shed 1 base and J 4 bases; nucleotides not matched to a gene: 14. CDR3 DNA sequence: TGCGCCAGCAGCTTGCGTCTGGGGGGGAGTTCCAGATACGAGCAGTACTTC. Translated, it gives CASSLRLGGSSRYEQYF.